What follows describes a single T cell receptor (beta chain). Its specific antigen is unknown. Within one base of it there is no much larger clone, and no base qualities were kept. This specimen comes from a study of blood T cell repertoires in COVID-19 (dated by TCRdb to 2020 to 2022). A note on the overall study: Samples from collaborators originated in the United States, Italy and Spain and spanned both the acute and convalescent phases of COVID-19. The material from the prospective study consisted of cDNA or gDNA derived from T cells, B-cell-depleted T cells, or PBMCs. Subjects who had been exposed to COVID-19, were actively infected with it, or had recovered from it provided the deeply sampled blood TCRbeta repertoires that made up the dataset. The repertoires were released in a freely available public database intended as a resource for research on the immune response to SARS-CoV-2. The samples were drawn from two sources: the first 160 participants of the ongoing ImmuneRACE study, and some 1,300 subjects contributed by 6 global collaborators. Sample metadata almost always included a de-identified subject ID, COVID-19 status, age in years and sex. HLA class I and class II types, where available, came from metadata supplied by the sample provider rather than from assay-based typing. What the work shows at the level of the full study, not this receptor alone: The amount of clinical and demographic metadata varied by source and participant and was provided uncurated.

TCRbeta CDR3 regions were amplified from genomic DNA by means of the immunoSEQ Assay, a bias-controlled multiplex PCR. Regarding the original processing steps: Within the assay, amplification of reference gene primers was used to estimate how many nucleated cells each sample contained. To quantify the absolute abundance of each unique TCRbeta CDR3 rearrangement, sequence reads were collapsed and filtered. For each sample, productive Simpson clonality was calculated as the square root of Simpson's diversity index over productive rearrangements. TCRdb retrieved this table from immuneACCESS and kept in-frame rearrangements only. Not all clones are present; in checked studies, unresolved V genes account for under half, and no reason is known for the remainder. D and trimming were read from the DNA, whereas the V and J calls and clone size are those reported in that table. Across this sample there are around 150,000 clones, with just over 90% seen only once. The ten largest clones capture roughly 2.1% of the sample.

At one collaborating source in Seattle, patients were enrolled during active infection and were followed longitudinally through the course of disease. Whole blood was collected in K2EDTA tubes by collaborating institutions according to the institutions' own protocols. For TCRbeta analysis, collaborator samples were shipped as frozen whole blood, as isolated PBMCs, or as DNA extracted from either sample type. Sequenced input: peripheral blood. This clonotype was obtained from a woman between 55 and 75 years old with COVID-19, enrolled during active disease.

The CDR3 protein is CASSQSGTLKAFF. The sequenced DNA: TGTGCCAGCAGCCAATCGGGGACTTTGAAGGCTTTCTTT. Recombination linked TRBV3-1 (or the pseudogene TRBV3-2) to TRBJ1-1; TRBD1 could be the D gene, as 5 bases match. CDR3 length: 13 amino acids, cysteine to phenylalanine. Solely the CDR3 DNA is kept, with 39 bases framed from the first base. CDR1 is given as LGHDT and CDR2 as YNNKEL, both from the germline V gene (reference sequence). At the junction V is shortened by 2 bases and J by 11 bases, with 15 bases in between.